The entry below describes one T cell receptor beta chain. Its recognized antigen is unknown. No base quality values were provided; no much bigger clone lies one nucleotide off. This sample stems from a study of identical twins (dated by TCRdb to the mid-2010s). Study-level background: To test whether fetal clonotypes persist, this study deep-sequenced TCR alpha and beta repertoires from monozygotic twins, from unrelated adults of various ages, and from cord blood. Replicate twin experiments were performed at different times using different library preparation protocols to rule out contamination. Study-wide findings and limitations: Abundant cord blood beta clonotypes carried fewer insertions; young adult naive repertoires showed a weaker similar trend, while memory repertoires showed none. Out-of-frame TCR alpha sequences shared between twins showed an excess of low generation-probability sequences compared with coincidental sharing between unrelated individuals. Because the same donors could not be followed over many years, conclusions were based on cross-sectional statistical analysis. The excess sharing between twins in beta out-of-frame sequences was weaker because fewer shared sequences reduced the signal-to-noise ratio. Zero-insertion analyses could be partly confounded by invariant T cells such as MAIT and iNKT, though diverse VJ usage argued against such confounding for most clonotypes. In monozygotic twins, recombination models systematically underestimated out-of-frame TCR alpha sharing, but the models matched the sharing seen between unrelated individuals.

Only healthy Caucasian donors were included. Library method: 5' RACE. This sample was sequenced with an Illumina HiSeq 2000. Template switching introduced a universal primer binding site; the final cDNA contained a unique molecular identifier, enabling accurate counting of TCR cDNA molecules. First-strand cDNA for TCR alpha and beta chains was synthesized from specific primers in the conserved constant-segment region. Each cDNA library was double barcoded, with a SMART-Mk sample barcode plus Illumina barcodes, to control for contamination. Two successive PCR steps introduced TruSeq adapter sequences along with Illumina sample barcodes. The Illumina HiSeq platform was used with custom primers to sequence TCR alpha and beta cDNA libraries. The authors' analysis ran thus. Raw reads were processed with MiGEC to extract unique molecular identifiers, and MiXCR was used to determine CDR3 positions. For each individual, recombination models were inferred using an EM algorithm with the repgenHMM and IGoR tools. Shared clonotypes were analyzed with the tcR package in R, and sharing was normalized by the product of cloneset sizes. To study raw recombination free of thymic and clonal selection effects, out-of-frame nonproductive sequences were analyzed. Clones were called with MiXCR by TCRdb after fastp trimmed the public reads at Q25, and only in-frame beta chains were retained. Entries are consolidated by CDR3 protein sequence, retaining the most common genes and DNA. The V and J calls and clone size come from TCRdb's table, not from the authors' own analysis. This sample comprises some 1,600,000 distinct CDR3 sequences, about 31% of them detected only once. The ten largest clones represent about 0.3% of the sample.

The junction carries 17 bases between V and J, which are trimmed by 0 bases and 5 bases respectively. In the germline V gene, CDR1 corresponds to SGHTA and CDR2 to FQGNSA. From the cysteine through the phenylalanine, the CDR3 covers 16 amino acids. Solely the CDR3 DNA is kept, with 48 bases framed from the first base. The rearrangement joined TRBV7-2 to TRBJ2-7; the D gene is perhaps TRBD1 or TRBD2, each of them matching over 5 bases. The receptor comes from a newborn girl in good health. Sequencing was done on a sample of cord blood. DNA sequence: TGTGCCAGCAGCTTAGCGATATGGGGGAGTCTTAACGAGCAGTACTTC. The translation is CASSLAIWGSLNEQYF.